These 26 T cell receptor beta chains came from one sample sequenced in a study of blood T cell repertoires in COVID-19. The protocol was immunoSEQ multiplex PCR, while the TCRdb copy is restricted to in-frame clones and leaves out a portion. The sample carries 200,000 or so clones, 70% to 90% recorded once. The specimen sequenced was peripheral blood. Source of these receptors: a middle-aged man who had recovered from COVID-19.

This rearrangement joins TRBV2 to TRBJ1-1; 8 bases map to TRBD1. With 8 bases clipped from V and 4 bases from J, the junction kept 9 bases outside the gene matches. The CDR3 loop spans 14 amino acids. Germline CDR1 reads SNHLY; CDR2 reads FYNNEI. In DNA, the CDR3 is TGTGCCAGCCTGACAGGGGCTGGACGCACTGAAGCTTTCTTT. It specifies CASLTGAGRTEAFF.

The chain uses TRBV1 and TRBJ1-1; TRBD1, the table's D call, lacks a check against the DNA. TRBV1 is deemed a pseudogene. The length of the CDR3 is 17 residues. The CDR3 is CTSSQEGLTGRSTEAFF. In nucleotides, the CDR3 is TGCACCAGCAGCCAAGAGGGATTGACAGGGAGGTCCACTGAAGCTTTCTTT.

V usage is TRBV27 and J usage is TRBJ1-6; D gene unclear. This CDR3 is built from 14 residues. Per the germline V gene, CDR1 is MNHEY and CDR2 is SMNVEV (reference sequence). V was clipped by 6 bases and J by 4 bases, with 10 bases between them. Written as DNA, the CDR3 is TGTGCCAGCAGACAGAAGATTTATAATTCACCCCTCCACTTT. Translating it yields CASRQKIYNSPLHF.

The chain combines TRBV24-1 with TRBJ1-5; 7 nucleotides align to TRBD1. The length of the CDR3 is 15 residues. V dropped 4 bases and J dropped 6; count of bases not matched to a gene: 8. CDR1 and CDR2 (germline): KGHDR, SFDVKD. The CDR3 region has the DNA TGTGCCACCAGTGAGGCTGACAGGGCCGGTCAGCCCCAGCATTTT. Translated: CATSEADRAGQPQHF.

The rearrangement links TRBV2 to TRBJ2-7; 9 bases fit TRBD1. Germline CDR1 reads SNHLY; CDR2 reads FYNNEI. The CDR3 loop spans 14 amino acids. The trim removed 4 bases at V and 6 bases at J, leaving 7 bases unmatched. As DNA, the CDR3 is TGTGCCAGCAGTGCACCGGGACAGGGCGGCGAGCAGTACTTC. This codes for CASSAPGQGGEQYF. The whole variable domain, filled in from reference TRBV2 and TRBJ2-7, reads EPEVTQTPSHQVTQMGQEVILRCVPISNHLYFYWYRQILGQKVEFLVSFYNNEISEKSEIFDDQFSVERPDGSNFTLKIRSTKLEDSAMYFCASSAPGQGGEQYFGPGTRLTVT.

This clone has only one observation. The rearrangement joins TRBV7-2 to TRBJ1-2; 7 nucleotides match TRBD1. CDR3 length: 15 residues. Unmatched junction bases numbered 11, after V lost 3 bases and J lost 7 bases. Germline lookup yields CDR1 SGHTA and CDR2 FQGNSA. In DNA, the CDR3 is TGTGCCAGCAGCTTTTACAGGGGTGAAGTGAGTGGCTACACCTTC. It codes for CASSFYRGEVSGYTF.

The genes are TRBV30 and TRBJ1-6; D gene uncertain. Trimming stripped 0 bases from V and 14 bases from J, with 26 bases between. Germline-derived CDR1 and CDR2 are GTSNPN and SVGIG (reference sequence). CDR3 length: 17 residues. The CDR3 loop is CAWSVLRGRDQDSSLHF. CDR3 in DNA: TGTGCCTGGAGTGTACTGCGCGGCCGCGATCAAGATTCGTCCCTCCACTTT.

This chain joins TRBV18 and TRBJ2-5, with D maybe TRBD2 (6 bases). Germline CDR1 reads KGHSH; CDR2 reads LQKENI. Between the trimmed V and J ends, which lost 4 bases and 2 bases, there was a span of 8 bases. CDR3 size: 13 residues. CDR3 sequence reads: CASSLGTQETQYF. The CDR3 DNA is TGTGCCAGCTCACTGGGGACTCAAGAGACCCAGTACTTC.

This chain uses TRBV6-5 with TRBJ1-3, with TRBD1 identical over 8 bases. The CDR3 runs 15 residues. The trim removed 6 bases at V and 7 bases at J, leaving 11 bases unmatched. CDR1 is MNHEY, CDR2 SVGAGI, per germline. The CDR3: CASRSTGAGANTIYF. The DNA of the CDR3 is TGTGCCAGCAGATCGACAGGGGCAGGGGCGAACACCATATATTTT.

The chain joins TRBV5-5 to TRBJ1-3, with D possibly TRBD1 on 6 matching bases. The CDR3 consists of 16 residues. Deletions cut 3 bases from V and 0 bases from J, with 13 bases between. Germline CDR1 SGHKS, CDR2 YYEKEE (reference sequence). The DNA of the CDR3 is TGTGCCAGCAGCTGGCCAGGGGACCCCTCTGGAAACACCATATATTTT. It specifies CASSWPGDPSGNTIYF.

CDR3: CASSPLWVGDSNQPQHF. For the CDR3, the DNA is TGTGCCAGCTCACCGCTTTGGGTCGGAGATAGCAATCAGCCCCAGCATTTT. The chain uses TRBV18 and TRBJ1-5; no firm D call. V was cut by 3 bases and J by 0 bases, with 15 bases left in between. From germline, CDR1 is KGHSH and CDR2 LQKENI. This CDR3 is built from 17 residues.

For this clone: Sequence at one end of the junction differs from germline and may be a read error. V and J are TRBV6-1 and TRBJ2-4, with a weak D call TRBD2 (5 bases). The CDR3 has 12 residues. In germline, CDR1 is MNHNS, CDR2 SASEGT. CDR3 sequence reads: CASSEARAPGNF. DNA of the CDR3: TGTGCCAGCAGTGAAGCGCGGGCCCCGGGGAACTTC.

V gene TRBV19 combines with J gene TRBJ2-7; TRBD2 matches 10 bases. The V segment lost 6 bases and the J segment 2 bases; nucleotides outside the gene matches: 13. The CDR3 has 17 residues. Germline assignment: CDR1 LNHDA and CDR2 SQIVND (reference sequence). In nucleotides, the CDR3 is TGTGCCAGTAGCCCCGGAGCGGGAGGGTTACCGGCCTACGAGCAGTACTTC. Translated: CASSPGAGGLPAYEQYF.

The CDR3 here is CASSDTSGRAQYF. CDR3 sequence (DNA): TGTGCCAGCAGCGACACTAGCGGGAGGGCCCAGTACTTC. The chain uses TRBV4-2 and TRBJ2-5; 13 positions match TRBD2. Germline V lookup: CDR1 LGHNA, CDR2 YNFKEQ. With 5 bases clipped from V and 9 bases from J, the junction kept 3 bases outside the gene matches. The CDR3 has 13 amino acids.

J is TRBJ2-3 and V is TRBV7-9; a possible D gene is TRBD1 (5 bases). CDR3 size: 16 residues. With 6 bases removed from V and 1 base from J, the gap between germline ends came to 17 bases. Looked up from germline, CDR1 is SEHNR and CDR2 is FQNEAQ (reference sequence). The CDR3 protein is CASSSSGKGGTDTQYF. In DNA, the CDR3 is TGTGCCAGCAGTTCCTCCGGTAAAGGGGGCACAGATACGCAGTATTTT.

The J gene is TRBJ2-2, the V gene TRBV29-1, with 9 nucleotides matching TRBD2. Germline-derived CDR1 and CDR2 are SQVTM and ANQGSEA. The V segment lost 3 bases and the J segment 4 bases; nucleotides outside the gene matches: 6. The CDR3 sequence is 15 residues long. CDR3 nucleotides: TGCAGCGTTGAGACTAGCGGTTCGGGCACCGGGGAGCTGTTTTTT. Its translation is CSVETSGSGTGELFF.

This chain links TRBV11-2 with TRBJ2-7, with D tentatively TRBD2 (6 bases). Per germline, CDR1 SGHAT and CDR2 FQNNGV. Trimming took off 3 bases at V and 3 bases at J, with 15 bases between the two ends. The CDR3 contains 15 residues. The CDR3 here is CASSLGGTGVYEQYF. DNA of the CDR3: TGTGCCAGCAGCTTGGGCGGGACCGGAGTCTACGAGCAGTACTTC.

V gene TRBV14 combines with J gene TRBJ1-1; weak D call: TRBD1 (5 bases). Germline-derived CDR1 and CDR2 are SGHDN and FVKESK. This CDR3 is built from 15 residues. Trimming left V 1 base short and J 4 bases short, with 13 bases between. The CDR3 nucleotides are TGTGCCAGCAGCCAAGGGGCAGGGAGGGCCACTGAAGCTTTCTTT. Translating it yields CASSQGAGRATEAFF.

The chain carries TRBV3-1 (or the pseudogene TRBV3-2) and TRBJ2-1, with a tentative D call TRBD1 (7 bases). Deletions cut 3 bases from V and 5 bases from J, with 20 bases between. The CDR3 totals 17 residues. The V gene's germline CDR1 is LGHDT and CDR2 YNNKEL (reference sequence). As DNA, the CDR3 is TGTGCCAGCAGCCAGGAAGCGTCAGGGGGGCTAAACAATGAGCAGTTCTTC. Protein sequence: CASSQEASGGLNNEQFF.

The CDR3, as DNA: TGTGCCAGCAGCAAATGGGACAGTCCGAACACTGAAGCTTTCTTT. Translating gives CASSKWDSPNTEAFF. V usage is TRBV7-9 and J usage is TRBJ1-1; TRBD1 matches 7 bases. Germline V gene data show CDR1 as SEHNR and CDR2 as FQNEAQ (reference sequence). The J segment lost 1 base and the V segment lost 5 bases, leaving 7 bases of the junction unmatched. The CDR3 totals 15 residues.

This sequence joins TRBV27 and TRBJ1-1, with D perhaps TRBD1 (6 bases). Germline V lookup: CDR1 MNHEY, CDR2 SMNVEV (reference sequence). Trimming cost V 4 bases and J 0 bases, with 9 bases left between them. The CDR3 consists of 14 residues. The CDR3 region is CASSSRDMNTEAFF. In DNA, the CDR3 is TGTGCCAGCAGTTCCCGGGACATGAACACTGAAGCTTTCTTT.

J is TRBJ2-7 and V is TRBV7-8; 10 nucleotides match TRBD1. Germline V lookup: CDR1 SGHVS, CDR2 FQNEAQ. The V segment lost 0 bases and the J segment 2 bases; nucleotides outside the gene matches: 7. The CDR3 spans 17 residues. This CDR3 reads CASSLAIGQGEAYEQYF. The CDR3 nucleotides read TGTGCCAGCAGCTTAGCCATCGGACAGGGGGAGGCCTACGAGCAGTACTTC.

This chain joins TRBV7-6 and TRBJ2-7; TRBD2 matches 8 bases. The CDR3 sequence is 16 residues long. The V and J ends lost 0 bases and 3 bases, in that order; junction bases with no gene match: 7. The germline gives CDR1 SGHVS, CDR2 FNYEAQ. CDR3 amino acids: CASSLALGGRSYEQYF. Here the CDR3 DNA reads TGTGCCAGCAGCTTAGCGCTAGGCGGGAGGAGCTACGAGCAGTACTTC.

The rearrangement links TRBV3-1 (or the pseudogene TRBV3-2) to TRBJ2-1; 10 nucleotides align to TRBD2. The CDR3 has 16 residues. CDR1 and CDR2 from the germline V gene are LGHDT and YNNKEL (reference sequence). J lost 6 bases, V lost 3 bases, and 8 bases had no gene match. The CDR3 is CASSHSSGRIPNEQFF. The CDR3 DNA reads TGTGCCAGCAGCCATTCTAGCGGGAGAATTCCCAATGAGCAGTTCTTC.

On this clone itself: An end of the junction does not agree with germline; a read error may underlie this. J is TRBJ2-1 and V is TRBV7-9; a possible D gene is TRBD1 (5 bases). The CDR3 spans 15 residues. Germline CDR1 and CDR2: SEHNR and FQNEAQ (reference sequence). The CDR3 DNA reads TGTGCCAGCAGCGTCAAGGGGCCGGGCTACCATGAGCAGTTCTTC. The encoded protein is CASSVKGPGYHEQFF.

Details on this clone: A read error may produce the germline difference seen at one junction end. The gene calls are TRBV5-1 and TRBJ2-4; 11 nucleotides agree with TRBD2. The CDR3 totals 16 residues. CDR1 and CDR2 from the germline V gene are SGHRS and YFSETQ. CDR3: CASSLGSGRATNIQYF. CDR3 coding DNA: TGCGCCAGCAGCCTCGGTAGCGGGAGGGCCACAAACATTCAGTACTTC.